The clone carrying this T cell receptor beta chain is called medium-sized based on its frequency. Antigen specificity is unknown. The data originate from a study of human CD8 memory T cell subsets. Overall study results and limits: A similarly high level of diversity characterized stem-like memory and precursor exhausted T cells, unlike effector memory cells. Estimates that used Chao1 suggested higher diversity in stem-like memory T cells than in precursor exhausted T cells.

Healthy donors supplied buffy coats, and the PBMC came from them. Libraries targeted TCR beta using 5' RACE with UMIs. TCRdb reprocessed the 5' RACE reads; each CDR3 protein has one entry and no DNA is given. The sample has approximately 12,000 distinct CDR3 sequences. There are 15 residues in the CDR3. The V gene's germline CDR1 is SEHNR and CDR2 FQNEAQ (reference sequence). This receptor was identified in a human donor in good health. The chain combines TRBV7-9 with TRBJ2-5; TCRdb's D call of TRBD2 is untestable without DNA. The sequencing input was CD8+ T cells from PBMCs. The CDR3 sequence is CASSFGLAGVETQYF.